This TCR gamma chain stems from a study of intestinal T cells in coeliac disease (TCRdb year 2020). In terms of the full investigation: Coeliac patients were much younger than controls, with mean ages of 16.0 versus 54.8 years in the TRG cohort. The TCR-delta (TRD) cohort included duodenal biopsies from approximately 11 coeliac disease patients and approximately 11 non-coeliac controls. A second, larger TCR-gamma (TRG) cohort included duodenal biopsies from roughly 36 coeliac disease patients and 20 to 25 non-coeliac controls. Broader findings and caveats from the paper: TRG clustering correctly classified most of the 54 biopsies (roughly 94%), with a reported leave-one-out accuracy of around 90%. FFPE-derived DNA was found to be relatively degraded, and loss of a proportion of TCR sequences in each sample was likely caused by this degradation. There was no way to tell repeated CDR3 amino acid sequences apart from PCR duplicates. A significant age difference was observed between coeliac and control groups, although significant classification was not yielded by an age-split analysis. In training, clustering based on TRD kmers put all 20 or so biopsies in the right class, and the reported leave-one-out accuracy was more than 75%.

Library preparation employed multiplex PCR. For sequencing, an Ion Torrent PGM was employed. TRG repertoires were amplified from 150 to 200 ng of biopsy DNA with the LymphoTrack kit, in which Illumina adapters are carried by the primers. After purification with AMPure XP beads and quantification on a 2100 Bioanalyzer, the TRG amplicons were pooled in equimolar amounts. TRG libraries were sequenced on an Ion PGM instrument. The source study handled its data this way. Reads in which more than 10% of nucleotides fell below the per-patient third-quartile quality score were removed with FastX. Alignment of reads was performed with IMGT/HighV-QUEST so that V, D and J genes were assigned, CDR3 regions were identified and functionality was assessed. After the sequences were translated into amino acids, every sequence predicted to be non-functional was thrown out. CDR3s were split into kmers with and without positional annotation, PCA was performed on kmer frequencies, and samples were clustered using all 1023 combinations of PCs 1-10. Classification was validated by leave-one-out cross-validation, re-optimising parameters on the remaining samples each time. Shannon diversity was calculated with the vegan R package from repeated random subsamples, each the size of the lowest read count. Clonotypes were called again by TCRdb from the public reads via CATT, and duplicate nucleotide sequences were then merged into one entry. The V and J calls were determined by TCRdb, not by the authors. A total of around 820 gamma-chain clones appear in this sample, approximately 49% of them only once. The ten largest make up 15% to 20% of the sample.

The table lists this clone with a count of one. Its antigen specificity is not known. No per-base quality is available; no much larger clone lies one base away. One read is thin evidence. The CDR3 runs 15 residues from the cysteine to the phenylalanine. Only CDR3 DNA is held: 45 bases, read in frame from base 1. In the germline V gene, CDR1 corresponds to VENAVY and CDR2 to YDSYNSRV. Genomic DNA was extracted with the QIAamp DNA FFPE tissue kit from ten 5-um FFPE scrolls per case. Classification of coeliac disease based on the TCR repertoire was tested using fully anonymised formalin-fixed paraffin-embedded duodenal biopsies that were surplus to diagnostic needs.

Sequencing was performed on a duodenal biopsy. The sequence came from a human donor with celiac disease. Recombination connected TRGV8 to TRGJP2. CDR3 protein: CAPGIERVVDWIKTF. The bases are TGTGCACCTGGGATAGAACGGGTGGTTGATTGGATCAAGACGTTT.